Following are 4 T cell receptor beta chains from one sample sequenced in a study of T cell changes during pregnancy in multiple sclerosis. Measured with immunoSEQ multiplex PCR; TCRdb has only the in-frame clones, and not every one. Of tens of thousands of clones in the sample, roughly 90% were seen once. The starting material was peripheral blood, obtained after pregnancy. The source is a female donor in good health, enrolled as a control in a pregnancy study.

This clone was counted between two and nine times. The CDR3 DNA sequence: TGTGCCAGCAGTGACGAAGGGGAAGGATCACCCCTCCACTTT. It encodes CASSDEGEGSPLHF. The chain joins TRBV6-4 to TRBJ1-6, with D maybe TRBD1 (5 bases). Germline CDR1 MRHNA, CDR2 SNTAGT. Trimming pared 2 bases from V and 10 bases from J, leaving 12 bases between. The CDR3 is made up of 14 amino acids.

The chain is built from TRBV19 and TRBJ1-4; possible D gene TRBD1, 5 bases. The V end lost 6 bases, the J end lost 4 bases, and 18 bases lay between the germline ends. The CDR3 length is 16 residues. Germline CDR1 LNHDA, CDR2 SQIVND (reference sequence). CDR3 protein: CASSGTVAGINEKLFF. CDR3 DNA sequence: TGTGCCAGTAGCGGAACGGTGGCAGGGATTAATGAAAAACTGTTTTTT.

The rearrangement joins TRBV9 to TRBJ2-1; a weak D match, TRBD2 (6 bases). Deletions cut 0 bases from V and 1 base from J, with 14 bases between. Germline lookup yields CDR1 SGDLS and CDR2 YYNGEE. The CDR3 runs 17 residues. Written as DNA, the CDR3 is TGTGCCAGCAGCGTAGTTGGGGAGACTAGATCCTACAATGAGCAGTTCTTC. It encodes CASSVVGETRSYNEQFF.

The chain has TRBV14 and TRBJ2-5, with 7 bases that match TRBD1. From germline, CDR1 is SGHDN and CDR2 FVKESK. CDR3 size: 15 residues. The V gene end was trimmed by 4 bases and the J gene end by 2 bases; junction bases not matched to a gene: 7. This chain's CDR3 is CASSLLQGRQETQYF. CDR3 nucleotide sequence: TGTGCCAGCAGCCTCTTACAGGGGCGGCAAGAGACCCAGTACTTC.